This T cell receptor (beta chain) is drawn from a study of T cells in Graves' hyperthyroidism and ophthalmopathy (dated by TCRdb to about 2019). With regard to the full study: Peripheral blood samples were taken at initial diagnosis, before any treatment was given. To identify TCR V-J signatures that set the groups apart, the researchers used a discovery cohort of 100 patients, made up of 40 to 45 with Graves' ophthalmopathy and some 58 with stable Graves' hyperthyroidism. Whether ophthalmopathy could be predicted prospectively was tested in an independent validation cohort made up of about 18 hyperthyroidism patients plus 17 patients who later progressed to ophthalmopathy. The roughly 91 discovery patients were randomly split 7:3 into training and test sets. In roughly six Graves' hyperthyroidism patients, the study also compared T-cell repertoires from thyroid tissue with T-cell repertoires from blood. Once sampling was done, hyperthyroidism patients were given methimazole at a starting dose of 30 mg daily, whereas ophthalmopathy patients were given high-dose intravenous methylprednisolone. The paper reports TCR Vbeta CDR3 sequencing of some 140 peripheral blood samples: 43 ophthalmopathy, 70 to 85 hyperthyroidism and approximately 17 progressor patients. General findings and caveats noted by the study authors: Sample size was not statistically predetermined, and investigators were not blinded to group allocation. During validation, the model predicted progression to ophthalmopathy a median of about 6.5 months ahead of onset, with more than 55% sensitivity and less than 85% specificity. Ophthalmopathy was separated from stable hyperthyroidism by a 13 V-J signature model, with approximately 85% sensitivity and roughly 81% specificity obtained in cross-validation and 80%/75% obtained in testing. Most expanded thyroid clonotypes (frequency above 0.001) were also found in blood, which suggests that blood repertoires may mirror thyroid immune responses.

CDR3 length: 12 amino acids, cysteine to phenylalanine. The DNA shown is the 36-base CDR3, in frame from base 1. CDR1 and CDR2 are drawn from the germline V gene: SGHRS, YFSETQ. Stable Graves' hyperthyroidism was defined as the absence of progression to ophthalmopathy over 18 months of follow-up. The hyperthyroidism patients were between 18 and 65 years old and newly diagnosed, with a disease duration of less than 2 months. The study excluded patients with uncontrolled infections, other autoimmune diseases, pregnancy or lactation. Diagnoses relied on clinical symptoms, serum thyroxine and TRAb, thyroid ultrasound and orbital computed tomography. PBMCs were isolated from 7.5 to 10 ml of fresh peripheral blood by Ficoll-Paque density gradient centrifugation. Total RNA was extracted with Trizol reagent, and quality was checked on an Agilent 2100 Bioanalyzer. Of note for this clonotype: Its antigen is still unknown. At one end the junction does not follow the germline gene, possibly because of a read error.

The TCR beta CDR3 regions were amplified from RNA transcripts. The TCR CDR3 was subjected to a first round of RT-PCR using the HTBI primer set and the Qiagen OneStep RT-PCR kit. The libraries were constructed in a second round of multiplex PCR and then size-selected and purified. The libraries were sequenced on an Illumina HiSeq2000 using paired-end 100 bp reads. The published analysis was carried out like this. Raw data were processed with SOAPnuke, discarding reads with adapters, uncalled bases, mean Phred below 15, or no exact constant-primer or identifier match. COPE v1.2.5 was used to merge the high-quality paired reads, and each unique nucleotide sequence was defined as a clonotype. Clonotypes were aligned to IMGT TRBV, TRBD and TRBJ reference segments using MiTCR v1.1. The analysis included only V-J combinations with a frequency above 0.0001, which together covered 99.2% of the repertoires. A TCS score was defined as the ratio between F50 (clonal expansion) and ExV (chaos), using BLOSUM62-based TCRdist between CDR3 peptides within each V-J. Welch's t-statistics and random forest reduced 500 to 550 V-J features to roughly 13, which were used in a naive Bayes classifier (R e1071). TCRdb itself trimmed the public reads at Q25 with fastp, ran MiXCR and retained productive beta chains. Rows are combined by CDR3 protein, so each entry shows the most common genes and DNA. These V and J calls rely on TCRdb rather than the paper's analysis. The sample table shows under 650,000 distinct CDR3 sequences, and around 15% are seen once. The ten largest clonotypes hold approximately 3.9% of the sample.

The chain couples TRBV5-1 to TRBJ2-1, with TRBD1 perhaps the D gene, on 5 matching bases. Specimen: blood. The source of this sequence is a woman aged 25 to 39 with Graves' hyperthyroidism. The CDR3 amino acid sequence is: CASSLAGTGSVF. DNA sequence: TGCGCCAGCAGCTTGGCCGGCACAGGTTCCGTCTTC.